This T cell receptor beta chain comes out of a study of cytomegalovirus exposure and HLA in healthy donors (dated by TCRdb to the late 2010s). Describing the broader study: The 666 repertoires of the first cohort and the roughly 110 validation repertoires were produced on the same platform, according to a later analysis. In addition to the first cohort of roughly 700 subjects, a separate validation cohort of approximately 130 different subjects was used. The study aimed to test whether cataloging public T cell receptors could reveal signatures of past pathogen exposure. To predict cytomegalovirus infection status, the study combined high-throughput TCR immunosequencing, statistical association of individual TCRs with disease status, and machine learning. What the work shows at the level of the full study, not this receptor alone: Cytomegalovirus status was reported to be diagnosed by the classifier with high specificity and sensitivity in both the original and validation cohorts. According to the authors, the approach could potentially be generalized to other disease states and immunological phenotypes. In a later analysis, TCRs clustered in the first cohort were found to also tend to co-occur in the 120 or so validation repertoires, with approximately 95% of cluster scores above 0. In the study, roughly 160 TCR beta chains were listed as associated with cytomegalovirus. Across donors, most TCR sequences were observed very rarely, whereas some public TCRs were present in many individuals. In vitro tests confirmed that a few of the cytomegalovirus-associated TCR beta chains recognize cytomegalovirus antigens. All 120 or so repertoires were used to score co-occurrence in the validation cohort in a later analysis, because that analysis had no HLA typing for the cohort.

Comment on this clone: Its antigen is currently not known. The input lacks base qualities; no much larger clone sits a single base away.

Separate from the roughly 660-subject first cohort, the validation cohort of about 120 subjects was the group to which the donors belonged. Libraries were constructed by the immunoSEQ multiplex PCR assay. The study's processing was this. A statistical classification framework was built to diagnose cytomegalovirus status from the catalog of TCR beta chain sequences. The source is immuneACCESS, and TCRdb retained only in-frame sequences with V and J called. Part of the clones is not carried over; for the studies checked, unresolved V genes explain less than half of this, and the remainder is unexplained. The V and J calls and clone size are taken from that table; D and trimming were inferred from the DNA. Counted in this sample were about 330,000 clones; 87% of them appeared once. The top ten hold roughly 1.1% of the sample. Reading from cysteine to phenylalanine, the CDR3 counts 17 amino acids. The sequence is cut down to CDR3 DNA, 51 bases in frame from base 1. V drops 5 bases and J drops 4 bases, leaving 22 bases in between. CDR1 and CDR2, looked up from the germline V gene, are SGHAT and FQNNGV.

This TCR was sampled from a woman in her twenties or thirties in good health and CMV-seropositive. The sample comprised PBMCs. Here the chain combines TRBV11-2 and TRBJ2-3; TRBD2 might be the D gene, on 5 matching bases. The CDR3 protein sequence reads: CASSNPVVRRDSDTQYF. The DNA sequence follows: TGTGCCAGCAGCAACCCGGTTGTGCGTCGGGATTCAGATACGCAGTATTTT.